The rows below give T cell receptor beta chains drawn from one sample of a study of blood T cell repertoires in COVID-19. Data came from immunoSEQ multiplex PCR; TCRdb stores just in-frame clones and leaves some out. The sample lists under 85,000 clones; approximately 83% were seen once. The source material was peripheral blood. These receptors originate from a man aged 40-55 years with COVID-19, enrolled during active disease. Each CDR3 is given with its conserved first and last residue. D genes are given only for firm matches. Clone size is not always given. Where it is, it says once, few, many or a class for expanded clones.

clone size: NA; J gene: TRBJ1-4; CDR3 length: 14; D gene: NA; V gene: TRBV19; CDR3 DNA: TGTGCCAGTAATGAAGAGCGGACTAATGAAAAACTGTTTTTT; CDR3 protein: CASNEERTNEKLFF
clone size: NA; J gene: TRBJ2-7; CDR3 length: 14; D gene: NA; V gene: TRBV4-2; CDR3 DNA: TGTGCCAGCAGCCAAGGTGCGGGGACCTACGAGCAGTACTTC; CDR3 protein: CASSQGAGTYEQYF
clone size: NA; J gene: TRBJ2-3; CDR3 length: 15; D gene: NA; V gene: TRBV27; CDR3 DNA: TGTGCCAGCAGACCGATTTCCGGAGTCACAGATACGCAGTATTTT; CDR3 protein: CASRPISGVTDTQYF
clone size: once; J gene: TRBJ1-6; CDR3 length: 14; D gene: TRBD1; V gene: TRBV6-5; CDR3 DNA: TGTGCCAGCAGTACAGGACAGGGTATCGCACCCCTCCACTTT; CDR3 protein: CASSTGQGIAPLHF
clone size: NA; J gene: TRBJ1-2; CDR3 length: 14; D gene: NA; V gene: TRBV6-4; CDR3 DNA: TGTGCCAGCAGTGACTCGGGGCAGAACTATGGCTACACCTTC; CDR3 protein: CASSDSGQNYGYTF
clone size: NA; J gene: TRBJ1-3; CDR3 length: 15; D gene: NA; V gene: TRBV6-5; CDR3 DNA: TGTGCCAGCAGTTACGCCCCCGGCTCTGGAAACACCATATATTTT; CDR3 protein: CASSYAPGSGNTIYF
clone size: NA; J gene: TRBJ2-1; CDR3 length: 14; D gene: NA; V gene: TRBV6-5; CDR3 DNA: TGTGCCAGCAGGGGAGCTTTCTCCTACAATGAGCAGTTCTTC; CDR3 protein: CASRGAFSYNEQFF
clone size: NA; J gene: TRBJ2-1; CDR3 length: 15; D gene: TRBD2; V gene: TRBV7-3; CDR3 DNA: TGTGCCAGCAGCCCGGGACTAGCGGGTAACAATGAGCAGTTCTTC; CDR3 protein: CASSPGLAGNNEQFF
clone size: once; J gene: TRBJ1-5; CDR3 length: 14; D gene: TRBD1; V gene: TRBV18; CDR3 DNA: TGTGCCAGCTCACCAGGACAGGGAGATCAGCCCCAGCATTTT; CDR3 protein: CASSPGQGDQPQHF
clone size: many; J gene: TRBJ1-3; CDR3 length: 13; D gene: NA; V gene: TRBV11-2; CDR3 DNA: TGTGCCAGCAGCTTCTTATCGGGAAACACCATATATTTT; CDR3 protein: CASSFLSGNTIYF
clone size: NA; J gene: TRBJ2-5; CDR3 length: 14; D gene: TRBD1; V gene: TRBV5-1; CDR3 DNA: TGCGCCAGCAGCACCCGGACAGGCGGGGAGACCCAGTACTTC; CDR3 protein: CASSTRTGGETQYF
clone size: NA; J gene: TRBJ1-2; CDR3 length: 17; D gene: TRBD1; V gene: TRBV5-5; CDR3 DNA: TGTGCCAGCAGCTTGGCATTAGGGGGACAGGGATCCTATGGCTACACCTTC; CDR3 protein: CASSLALGGQGSYGYTF
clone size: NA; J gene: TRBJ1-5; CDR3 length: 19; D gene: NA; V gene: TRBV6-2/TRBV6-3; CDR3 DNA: TGTGCCAGCAGTTACCCCCAGGGCAACCTAGTATATAGCAATCAGCCCCAGCATTTT; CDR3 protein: CASSYPQGNLVYSNQPQHF
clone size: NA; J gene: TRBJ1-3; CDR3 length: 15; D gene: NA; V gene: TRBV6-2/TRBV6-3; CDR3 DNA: TGTGCCAGCAGTCACCCCCGAGGGGGTGGAAACACCATATATTTT; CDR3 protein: CASSHPRGGGNTIYF
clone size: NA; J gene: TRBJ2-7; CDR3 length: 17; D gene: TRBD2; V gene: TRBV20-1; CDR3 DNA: TGCAGTGCTAGTGAGGTCGGCGGGGGGGCCTCTTCTGGCGAGCAGTACTTC; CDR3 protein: CSASEVGGGASSGEQYF
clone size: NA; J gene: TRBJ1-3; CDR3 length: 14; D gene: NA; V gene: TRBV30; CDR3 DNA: TGTGCCTGGAGTGTTTCGGGGGGTGGAAACACCATATATTTT; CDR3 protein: CAWSVSGGGNTIYF
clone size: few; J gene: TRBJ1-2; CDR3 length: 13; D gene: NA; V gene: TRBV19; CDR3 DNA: TGTGCCAGTAGGGGGGGGCAGAACTATGGCTACACCTTC; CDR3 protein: CASRGGQNYGYTF
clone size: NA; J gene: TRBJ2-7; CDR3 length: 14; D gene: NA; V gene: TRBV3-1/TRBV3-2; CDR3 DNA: TGTGCCAGCAGTTCCCGAGACTGGTCCTACGAGCAGTACTTC; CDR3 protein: CASSSRDWSYEQYF
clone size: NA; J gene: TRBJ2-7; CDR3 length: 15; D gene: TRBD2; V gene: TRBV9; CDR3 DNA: TGTGCCAGCAGCGTAGGACTAGCGGGGGGTTCCGAGCAGTACTTC; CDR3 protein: CASSVGLAGGSEQYF
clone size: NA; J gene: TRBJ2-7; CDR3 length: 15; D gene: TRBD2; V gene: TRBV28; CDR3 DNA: TGTGCCAGCAGGATGAGCGGGGGGGCCCAGAACGAGCAGTACTTC; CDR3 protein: CASRMSGGAQNEQYF
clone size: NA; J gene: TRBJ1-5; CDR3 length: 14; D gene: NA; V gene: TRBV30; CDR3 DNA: TGTGCCTGGAGTGTATCACAGTTCAATCAGCCCCAGCATTTT; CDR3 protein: CAWSVSQFNQPQHF
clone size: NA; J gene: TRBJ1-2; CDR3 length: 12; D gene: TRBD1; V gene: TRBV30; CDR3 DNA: TGTGCCTGGAGCGGGACAGGGGTTGGCTACACCTTC; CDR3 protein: CAWSGTGVGYTF
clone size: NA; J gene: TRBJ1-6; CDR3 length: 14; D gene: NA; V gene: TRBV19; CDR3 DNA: TGTGCCAGTAGTATCGGGGTTCTTGGTTCACCCCTCCACTTT; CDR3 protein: CASSIGVLGSPLHF
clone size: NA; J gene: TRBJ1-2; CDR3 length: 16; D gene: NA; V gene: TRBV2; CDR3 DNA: TGTGCCAGCAGTGACCTGGTTGTTCCGGCTAACTATGGCTACACCTTC; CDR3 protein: CASSDLVVPANYGYTF
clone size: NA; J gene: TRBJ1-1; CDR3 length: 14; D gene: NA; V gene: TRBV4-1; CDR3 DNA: TGCGCCAGCAGCGCACGTCAGGGCTACACTGAAGCTTTCTTT; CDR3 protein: CASSARQGYTEAFF
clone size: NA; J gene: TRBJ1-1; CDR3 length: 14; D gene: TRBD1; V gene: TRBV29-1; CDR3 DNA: TGCAGCGTTGGAATCGGACAGGATGTTACTGAAGCTTTCTTT; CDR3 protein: CSVGIGQDVTEAFF
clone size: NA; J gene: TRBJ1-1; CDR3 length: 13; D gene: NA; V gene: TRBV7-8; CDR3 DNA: TGTGCCAGCAGCGTTTCTCCGGGCACTGAAGCTTTCTTT; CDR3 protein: CASSVSPGTEAFF
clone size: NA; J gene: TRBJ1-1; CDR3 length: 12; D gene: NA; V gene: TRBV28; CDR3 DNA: TGTGCCAGCTGGACAGCGAACACTGAAGCTTTCTTT; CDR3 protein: CASWTANTEAFF
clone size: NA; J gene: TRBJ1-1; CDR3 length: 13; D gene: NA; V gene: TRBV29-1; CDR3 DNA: TGCAGCGTTCTCGACAATCTGAACACTGAAGCTTTCTTT; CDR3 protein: CSVLDNLNTEAFF
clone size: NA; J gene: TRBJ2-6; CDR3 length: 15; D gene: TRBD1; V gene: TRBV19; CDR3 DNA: TGTGCCAGTCGGGACAGGGGGCTTGGGGCCAACGTCCTGACTTTC; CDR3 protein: CASRDRGLGANVLTF
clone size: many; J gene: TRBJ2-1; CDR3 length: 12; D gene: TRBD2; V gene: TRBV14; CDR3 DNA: TGTGCCAGCAGCCAAGCTAGCGGGGCTCGGTTCTTC; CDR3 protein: CASSQASGARFF
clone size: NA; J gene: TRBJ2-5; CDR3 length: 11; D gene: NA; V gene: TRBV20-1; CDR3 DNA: TGCAGTGTTAGGGAGCAAGAGACCCAGTACTTC; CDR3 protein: CSVREQETQYF
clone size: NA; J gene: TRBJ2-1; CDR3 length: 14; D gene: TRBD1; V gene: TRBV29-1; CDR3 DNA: TGCAGCGTTGACGGACAGGGGGCCTACAATGAGCAGTTCTTC; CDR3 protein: CSVDGQGAYNEQFF
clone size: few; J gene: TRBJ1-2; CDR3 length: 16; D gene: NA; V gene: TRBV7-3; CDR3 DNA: TGTGCCAGCAGCTTAGACTCTGGGCCAGGGTCCTATGGCTACACCTTC; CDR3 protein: CASSLDSGPGSYGYTF
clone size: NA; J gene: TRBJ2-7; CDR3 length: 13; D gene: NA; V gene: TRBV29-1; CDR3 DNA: TGCAGCGCCCTTACAGTGCTCTCCTACGAGCAGTACTTC; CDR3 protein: CSALTVLSYEQYF
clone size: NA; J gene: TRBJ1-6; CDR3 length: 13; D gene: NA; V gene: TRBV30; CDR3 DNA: TGTGCCTGGAGAGCCAGGGATAATTCACCCCTCCACTTT; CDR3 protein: CAWRARDNSPLHF
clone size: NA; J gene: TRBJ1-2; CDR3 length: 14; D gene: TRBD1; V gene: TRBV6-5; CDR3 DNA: TGTGCCAGCAGTTCCCGGGACAGCAACTATGGCTACACCTTC; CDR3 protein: CASSSRDSNYGYTF
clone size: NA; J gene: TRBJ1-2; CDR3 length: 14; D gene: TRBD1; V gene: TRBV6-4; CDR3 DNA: TGTGCCAGCAGTGACGGGACAGGCCTTTATGGCTACACCTTC; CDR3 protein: CASSDGTGLYGYTF
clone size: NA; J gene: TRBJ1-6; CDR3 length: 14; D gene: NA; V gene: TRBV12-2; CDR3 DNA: TGTGCAAGTCGCTTAGTACAGGGTTACTCACCCCTCCACTTT; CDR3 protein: CASRLVQGYSPLHF
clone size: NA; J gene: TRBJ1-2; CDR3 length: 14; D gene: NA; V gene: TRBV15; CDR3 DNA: TGTGCCACCAGCAGAGATCGACAGCACTATGGCTACACCTTC; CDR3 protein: CATSRDRQHYGYTF
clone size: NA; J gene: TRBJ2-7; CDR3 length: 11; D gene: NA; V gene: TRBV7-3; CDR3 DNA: TGTGCCAGCAGCAACGGTTACGAGCAGTACTTC; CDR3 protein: CASSNGYEQYF
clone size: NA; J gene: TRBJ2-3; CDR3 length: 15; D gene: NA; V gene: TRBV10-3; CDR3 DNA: TGTGCCATCAGTTCGGAAGGACAGTCCACAGATACGCAGTATTTT; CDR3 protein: CAISSEGQSTDTQYF
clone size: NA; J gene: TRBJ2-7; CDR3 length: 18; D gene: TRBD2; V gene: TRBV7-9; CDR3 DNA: TGTGCCAGCAGCTTGCCTGACTTCTGGGCGGGGGAGAGCTACGAGCAGTACTTC; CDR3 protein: CASSLPDFWAGESYEQYF
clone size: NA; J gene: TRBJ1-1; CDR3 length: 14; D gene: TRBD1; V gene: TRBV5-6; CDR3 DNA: TGTGCCAGCAGCTGGACAGGGGTGAACACTGAAGCTTTCTTT; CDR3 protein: CASSWTGVNTEAFF
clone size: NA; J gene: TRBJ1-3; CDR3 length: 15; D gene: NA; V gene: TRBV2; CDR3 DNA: TGTGCCAGCAGTGAATTAGGGGTGTCTGGAAACACCATATATTTT; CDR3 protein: CASSELGVSGNTIYF
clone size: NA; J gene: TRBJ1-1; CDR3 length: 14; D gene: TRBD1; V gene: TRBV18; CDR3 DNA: TGTGCCAGCTCACGGGACAGGGCCTCCGACGAAGCTTTCTTT; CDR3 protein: CASSRDRASDEAFF
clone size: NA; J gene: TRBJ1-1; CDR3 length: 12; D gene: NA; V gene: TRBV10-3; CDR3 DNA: TGTGCCATCAGTGAGCATTACACTGAAGCTTTCTTT; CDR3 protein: CAISEHYTEAFF
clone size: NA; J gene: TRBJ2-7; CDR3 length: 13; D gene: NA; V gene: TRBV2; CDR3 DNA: TGTGCCAGCACCCCAAATCTTGGAGGCGAGCAGTACTTC; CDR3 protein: CASTPNLGGEQYF
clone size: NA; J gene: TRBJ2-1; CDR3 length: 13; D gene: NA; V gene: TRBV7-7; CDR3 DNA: TGTGCCAGCAGCTTGGGACAAAACAATGAGCAGTTCTTC; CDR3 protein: CASSLGQNNEQFF
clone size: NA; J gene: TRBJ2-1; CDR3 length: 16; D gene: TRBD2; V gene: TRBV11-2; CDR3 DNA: TGTGCCAGCAGCTTAGAAGCGGGGGGGTCCCACAATGAGCAGTTCTTC; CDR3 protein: CASSLEAGGSHNEQFF
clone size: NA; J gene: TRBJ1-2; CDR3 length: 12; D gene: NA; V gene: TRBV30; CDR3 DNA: TGTGCCTGGCGGACAGTTAACTATGGCTACACCTTC; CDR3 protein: CAWRTVNYGYTF
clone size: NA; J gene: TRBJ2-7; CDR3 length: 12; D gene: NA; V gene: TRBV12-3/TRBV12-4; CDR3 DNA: TGTGCCAGCAGGCCAGGGCTCGGCGAGCAGTACTTC; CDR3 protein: CASRPGLGEQYF
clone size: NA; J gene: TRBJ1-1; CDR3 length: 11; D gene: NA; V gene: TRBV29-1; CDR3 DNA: TGCAGCGTTGACGGGGGACCTGAAGCTTTCTTT; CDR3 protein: CSVDGGPEAFF